A selection of T cell receptor beta chains follows, all from one sample in a study of CD8+ T cells in alopecia areata. The repertoire was sequenced with immunoSEQ multiplex PCR; TCRdb's copy has only in-frame clones and lacks some. The table has 210,000 or so clones, 66% seen once; the top ten hold approximately 1.2%. The sequences come from CD4+ T cells sorted from blood, collected between weeks 43 and 45, from a patient treated with tofacitinib. Every receptor here comes from a human donor with alopecia areata. CDR3s leave out the opening cysteine and the closing phenylalanine or tryptophan. The D gene is left open where the match is weak.

D gene	J gene	V gene	CDR3 protein
-	TRBJ2-3	TRBV29-1	SVEGGAALTDTQY
-	TRBJ1-2	TRBV18	ASSLTGITNYGYT
-	TRBJ1-1	TRBV4-3	ASSQEVGRDTEAF
-	TRBJ2-3	TRBV7-2	ASSLALGTDTQY
-	TRBJ2-5	TRBV29-1	SGHKETQY
-	TRBJ2-5	TRBV6-1	ASFGETQY
TRBD2	TRBJ2-1	TRBV27	ASSARLAGGIAAYNEQF
-	TRBJ1-1	TRBV29-1	SVGRQTEAF
-	TRBJ1-2	TRBV30	AWSKQANYGYT
TRBD2	TRBJ2-5	TRBV2	ASRGLVGGTQY
TRBD2	TRBJ2-1	TRBV27	ASSLSSPGLLAGFHNEQF
-	TRBJ1-1	TRBV29-1	SGAGTFAEAF
TRBD2	TRBJ2-3	TRBV7-2	ASWVAGGKPHSQY
-	TRBJ2-5	TRBV30	AWSVATDHQETQY
-	TRBJ1-1	TRBV6-1	ASRARAVGTEAF
-	TRBJ2-2	TRBV4-3	ASNRDSANTGELF
-	TRBJ1-1	TRBV29-1	SVGLGARTEAF
TRBD1	TRBJ1-1	TRBV7-6	ASSLRTGEGTEAF
-	TRBJ1-5	TRBV10-1	ASSESNQPQH
-	TRBJ2-3	TRBV29-1	SVDPRGAGTDTQY
TRBD2	TRBJ2-3	TRBV11-2	ASSFVSGGSSDTQY
-	TRBJ2-3	TRBV5-1	ASSQRTLWTDTQY
-	TRBJ2-1	TRBV29-1	SVEGTRGRNEQF
-	TRBJ2-6	TRBV7-2	ASSLFGGGGANVLT
-	TRBJ1-2	TRBV23-1	ASSRYYGYT
TRBD2	TRBJ2-2	TRBV29-1	SVASGLANTGELF
-	TRBJ1-1	TRBV29-1	SVARGVNTEAF
-	TRBJ2-3	TRBV7-2	ASSSTPGHTQY
-	TRBJ2-3	TRBV29-1	SSLGRNTDTQY
TRBD2	TRBJ2-1	TRBV5-7	ASSLGTSGGNNEQF
-	TRBJ1-4	TRBV29-1	SVAKKEGSEKLF
-	TRBJ2-1	TRBV20-1	SARNNEQF
TRBD1	TRBJ2-3	TRBV5-1	ASSPGTVGDTQY
-	TRBJ2-1	TRBV16	ASSPLTGLREQF
TRBD1	TRBJ1-5	TRBV4-3	ASSQGTGGNQPQH
-	TRBJ2-7	TRBV7-2	ASSSRRDYEQY
-	TRBJ1-2	TRBV29-1	SVEDSGGGYT
-	TRBJ2-7	TRBV4-3	ASSQDSLAEQY
-	TRBJ1-1	TRBV4-3	ASSRAVNTEAF
TRBD2	TRBJ2-1	TRBV30	AWSDLAGAYNEQF
-	TRBJ1-2	TRBV29-1	SVVKPGGEELHGYT
-	TRBJ1-1	TRBV23-1	ASSQDFRDTEAF
TRBD1	TRBJ2-5	TRBV18	ASSPSGQGETQY
-	TRBJ2-1	TRBV6-1	ASIDFYGLEQF
-	TRBJ1-5	TRBV25-1	ASSDSYQPQH
-	TRBJ1-2	TRBV29-1	SVEGGVLGYT
TRBD2	TRBJ2-1	TRBV29-1	SVEKGSGGPDEQF
-	TRBJ1-4	TRBV11-2	ASSLAGIGEKLF
-	TRBJ2-7	TRBV25-1	ASSVGLGEQY
-	TRBJ2-1	TRBV25-1	ASSESQRGVNEQF
TRBD2	TRBJ2-1	TRBV5-4	ASSSSRSGGEDEQF
-	TRBJ1-1	TRBV7-9	ASRYGGNTEAF
TRBD2	TRBJ2-7	TRBV29-1	SVESGGGASEQY
-	TRBJ1-1	TRBV6-1	ASSENTEAF
TRBD1	TRBJ1-2	TRBV29-1	SVDNRQGAPGYGYT
-	TRBJ2-5	TRBV6-5	ASSPGKTQY
-	TRBJ1-5	TRBV2	ASSEETGNQPQH
TRBD1	TRBJ1-2	TRBV20-1	SAAGQGAHT
-	TRBJ1-6	TRBV30	AWKGSRGENSPLH
-	TRBJ2-5	TRBV6-5	ASSYSIRGGYETQY